These T cell receptor beta chains were read from a single sample in a study of cytomegalovirus exposure and HLA in healthy donors. The protocol was immunoSEQ multiplex PCR, while the TCRdb copy is restricted to in-frame clones and leaves out a portion. The sample includes some 150,000 clones, over 65% seen only once; the top ten take about 4%. Sequenced input: PBMCs. All receptors come from a woman aged 35 to 49 in good health and CMV-seronegative. The CDR3 runs from the conserved cysteine through the conserved F or W. A D gene is named only where the DNA matches it firmly. The size entry is marked missing in some rows and otherwise reads once, few, many or a size class.

V	size	J	D	DNA	CDR3
TRBV28	-	TRBJ2-7	TRBD1	TGTGCCAGCAGTTCTCACCCCGGGACAGGGTCCTCCTACGAGCAGTACTTC	CASSSHPGTGSSYEQYF
TRBV28	-	TRBJ2-3	-	TGTGCCAGCAGGCCTATAGGGACATCAAAGGTGGATACGCAGTATTTT	CASRPIGTSKVDTQYF
TRBV6-4	-	TRBJ1-2	-	TGTGCCAGCAGCCCCTCAGGGGATAACTATGGCTACACCTTC	CASSPSGDNYGYTF
TRBV5-1	-	TRBJ2-5	TRBD2	TGCGCCAGCAGCTTGCTAGTAACGGGAGGACAAGAGACCCAGTACTTC	CASSLLVTGGQETQYF
TRBV4-1	-	TRBJ1-2	TRBD1	TGCGCCAGCAGCCAATTGAAGGACAGGGACTATGGCTACACCTTC	CASSQLKDRDYGYTF
TRBV6-1	few	TRBJ2-1	TRBD2	TGTGCCAGCAGTGCCGCGGCGGGGGGCTCCTACAATGAGCAGTTCTTC	CASSAAAGGSYNEQFF
TRBV5-1	-	TRBJ1-6	TRBD1	TGCGCCAGCAGCTTGGAATCCTCAGGGGGTCTTTCACCCCTCCACTTT	CASSLESSGGLSPLHF
TRBV6-6	few	TRBJ1-1	-	TGTGCCAGCTCCGTCGGGGTAATGAACACTGAAGCTTTCTTT	CASSVGVMNTEAFF
TRBV5-4	few	TRBJ1-1	-	TGTGCCAGCAGCTTGGCAGGGCGGGGCACTGAAGCTTTCTTT	CASSLAGRGTEAFF
TRBV28	-	TRBJ1-2	TRBD1	TGTGCCGTCCAACAGGGGGCCGCGAGGGGCTACACCTTC	CAVQQGAARGYTF
TRBV6-6	once	TRBJ1-2	TRBD1	TGTGCCAGCAGTCCGCGACAGGGGCTTAACTATGGCTACACCTTC	CASSPRQGLNYGYTF
TRBV5-1	-	TRBJ1-6	-	TGCGCCAGCAGCCCGGCAGGGTTTGATAATTCACCCCTCCACTTT	CASSPAGFDNSPLHF
TRBV5-4	-	TRBJ2-5	TRBD1	TGTGCCAGCACCCAGGGGGCTGGACAAGAGACCCAGTACTTC	CASTQGAGQETQYF
TRBV6-6	few	TRBJ1-2	-	TGTGCCAGCAGTTCCCCAGGGCCCTATGGCTACACCTTC	CASSSPGPYGYTF
TRBV29-1	few	TRBJ1-2	TRBD1	TGCAGCGTTGGACAGGGGAATGGCTACACCTTC	CSVGQGNGYTF
TRBV9	-	TRBJ2-3	TRBD2	TGTGCCAGCAGCTTTCGACTAGCGGGGGGGTCCCGAGATACGCAGTATTTT	CASSFRLAGGSRDTQYF
TRBV4-1	-	TRBJ2-4	-	TGCGCCAGCAGCCACGGTCCCAGGGACTCCAAAAACATTCAGTACTTC	CASSHGPRDSKNIQYF